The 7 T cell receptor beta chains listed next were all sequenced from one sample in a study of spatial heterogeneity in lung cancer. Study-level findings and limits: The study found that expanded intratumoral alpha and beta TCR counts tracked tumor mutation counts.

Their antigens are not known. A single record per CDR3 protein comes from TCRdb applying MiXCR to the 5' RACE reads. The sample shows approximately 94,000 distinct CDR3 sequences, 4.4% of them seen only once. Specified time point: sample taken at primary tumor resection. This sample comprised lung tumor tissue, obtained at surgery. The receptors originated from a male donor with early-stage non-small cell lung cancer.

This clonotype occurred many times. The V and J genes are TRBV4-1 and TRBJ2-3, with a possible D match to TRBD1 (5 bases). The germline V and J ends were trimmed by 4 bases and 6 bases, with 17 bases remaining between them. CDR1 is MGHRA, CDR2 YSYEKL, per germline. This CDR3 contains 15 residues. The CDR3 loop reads CASSPSQGTVDTQYF. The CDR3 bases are TGCGCCAGCAGCCCTTCCCAGGGTACAGTTGATACGCAGTATTTT.

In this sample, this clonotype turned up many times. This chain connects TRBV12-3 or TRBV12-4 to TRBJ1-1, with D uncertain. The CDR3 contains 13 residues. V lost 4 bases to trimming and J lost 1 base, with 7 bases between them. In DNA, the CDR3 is TGTGCCAGCAGTTCTGGCCCGAACACTGAAGCTTTCTTT. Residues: CASSSGPNTEAFF.

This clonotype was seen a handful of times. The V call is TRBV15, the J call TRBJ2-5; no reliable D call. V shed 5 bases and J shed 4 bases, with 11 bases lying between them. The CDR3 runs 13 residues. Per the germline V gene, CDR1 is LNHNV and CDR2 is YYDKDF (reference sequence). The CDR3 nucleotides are TGTGCCACCAGCGCTAGGAGAGGAGAGACCCAGTACTTC. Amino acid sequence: CATSARRGETQYF.

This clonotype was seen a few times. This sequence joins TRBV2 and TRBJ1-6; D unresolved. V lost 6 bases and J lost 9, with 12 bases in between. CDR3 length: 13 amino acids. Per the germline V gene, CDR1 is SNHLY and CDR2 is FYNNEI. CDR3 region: CASSGTILSPLHF. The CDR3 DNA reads TGTGCCAGCAGCGGAACTATTCTTTCACCCCTCCACTTT.

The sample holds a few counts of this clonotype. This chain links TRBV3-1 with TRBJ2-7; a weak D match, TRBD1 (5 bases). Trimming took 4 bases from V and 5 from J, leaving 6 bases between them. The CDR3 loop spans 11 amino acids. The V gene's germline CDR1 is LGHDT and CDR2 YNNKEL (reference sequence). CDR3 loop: CASSRTHEQYF. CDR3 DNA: TGTGCCAGCAGCCGGACACACGAGCAGTACTTC.

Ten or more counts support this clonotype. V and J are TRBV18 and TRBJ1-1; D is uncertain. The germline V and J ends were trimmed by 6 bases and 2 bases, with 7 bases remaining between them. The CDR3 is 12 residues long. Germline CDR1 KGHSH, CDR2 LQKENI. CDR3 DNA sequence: TGTGCCAGCTCGGTACTAAACACTGAAGCTTTCTTT. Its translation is CASSVLNTEAFF.

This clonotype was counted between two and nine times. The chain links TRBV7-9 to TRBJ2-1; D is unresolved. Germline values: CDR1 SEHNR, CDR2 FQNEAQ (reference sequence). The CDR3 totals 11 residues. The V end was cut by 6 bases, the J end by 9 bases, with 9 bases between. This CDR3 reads CASRPEVEQFF. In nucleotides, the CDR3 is TGTGCCAGCAGGCCCGAGGTTGAGCAGTTCTTC.